This entry lists 10 T cell receptor beta chains sequenced from one sample in a study of T cells after yellow fever vaccination. MiXCR was run by TCRdb on the 5' RACE reads, yielding one entry per CDR3 protein. In the table there are 450,000 to 550,000 distinct CDR3 sequences, roughly a fifth of which are singletons. The sample consisted of PBMCs, taken roughly 20 days after the first yellow fever vaccination. The receptor set was obtained from a man between 18 and 29 years old who received the YFV17D yellow fever vaccine.

The J gene is TRBJ2-3, the V gene TRBV20-1, with 7 bases that match TRBD1. The junction had 14 bases not matched to a gene; V was cut back by 6 bases and J by 2 bases. This CDR3 spans 16 amino acids. Germline V gene data show CDR1 as DFQATT and CDR2 as SNEGSKA (reference sequence). The CDR3 reads CSAIRQGSKLTDTQYF. The CDR3, as DNA: TGCAGTGCCATTAGACAGGGTAGTAAACTCACAGATACGCAGTATTTT.

This chain joins TRBV6-1 and TRBJ2-1; TRBD2 is a possible D gene (6 bases). Trimming took 6 bases from V and 2 from J, leaving 11 bases between them. The CDR3 loop spans 14 amino acids. The V gene's germline CDR1 is MNHNS and CDR2 SASEGT. The CDR3 protein is CASSRRGTYNEQFF. The CDR3 DNA reads as TGTGCCAGCAGCCGACGGGGGACCTACAATGAGCAGTTCTTC.

This clonotype was seen a handful of times. V usage is TRBV20-1 and J usage is TRBJ2-1; TRBD1 matches 11 bases. Trimming cost V 6 bases and J 9 bases; bases outside gene matches: 13. This CDR3 has 15 residues. Germline V lookup: CDR1 DFQATT, CDR2 SNEGSKA (reference sequence). CDR3 DNA: TGCAGTGCGTCGGGTTCCGGGACAGGGGGACTTGAGCAGTTCTTC. Translated, it gives CSASGSGTGGLEQFF.

The chain links TRBV6-2 or TRBV6-3 to TRBJ1-5; D call uncertain. CDR1 MNHEY and CDR2 SVGEGT come from the germline V gene. The CDR3 consists of 15 residues. The V and J ends lost 0 bases and 7 bases respectively, with 13 bases between them. The CDR3 reads CASSYSFNSGQPQHF. The CDR3 DNA is TGTGCCAGCAGTTACTCGTTTAACAGCGGGCAGCCCCAGCATTTT.

CDR3 sequence: CSVGTVTEAFF. As DNA, the CDR3 is TGCAGCGTCGGGACAGTTACTGAAGCTTTCTTT. The V gene is TRBV20-1, the J gene TRBJ1-1, with TRBD1 matching over 7 bases. The CDR3 totals 11 residues. Germline values: CDR1 DFQATT, CDR2 SNEGSKA (reference sequence).

This clonotype was recorded at least ten times. The rearrangement links TRBV7-2 to TRBJ2-3; D is uncertain. V was cut by 4 bases and J by 4 bases, with 9 bases left in between. Germline lookup yields CDR1 SGHTA and CDR2 FQGNSA. The CDR3 runs to 13 residues. As DNA, the CDR3 is TGTGCCAGCAGCTCGGGCCCTCCAGATACGCAGTATTTT. The encoded protein is CASSSGPPDTQYF.

V usage is TRBV7-2 and J usage is TRBJ2-7; TRBD2 agrees at 7 bases. J lost 9 bases, V lost 1 base, and 3 bases had no gene match. The CDR3 is made up of 12 amino acids. The V gene's germline CDR1 is SGHTA and CDR2 FQGNSA. This CDR3 is CASSLGGGGQYF. In DNA form, the CDR3 reads TGTGCCAGCAGCTTAGGAGGCGGGGGGCAGTACTTC. The whole variable domain, remainder taken from reference TRBV7-2 and TRBJ2-7, is GAGVSQSPSNKVTEKGKDVELRCDPISGHTALYWYRQSLGQGLEFLIYFQGNSAPDKSGLPSDRFSAERTGGSVSTLTIQRTQQEDSAVYLCASSLGGGGQYFGPGTRLTVT.

The table lists this clonotype with a few counts. This chain uses TRBV21-1 with TRBJ2-1. TRBV21-1 is listed as a pseudogene. This CDR3 has 17 residues. Written as DNA, the CDR3 is TGTGCCAGCTCTTACCGTCGCGACGACAACTCCTACAATGAGCAGTTCTTC. Protein: CASSYRRDDNSYNEQFF.

The chain employs TRBV20-1 and TRBJ2-1; D is uncertain. The germline V gene encodes CDR1 DFQATT and CDR2 SNEGSKA (reference sequence). V lost 5 bases and J 6 bases, leaving 5 bases between the germline ends. This CDR3 contains 10 residues. DNA of the CDR3: TGCAGTGCTTCTCCCAATGAGCAGTTCTTC. This sequence encodes CSASPNEQFF.

This clonotype was seen ten or more times. The chain recombines TRBV6-5 with TRBJ2-1, with D possibly called TRBD1 or TRBD2 (5 bases each). Trimming stripped 0 bases from V and 6 bases from J, with 6 bases between. Germline assignment: CDR1 MNHEY and CDR2 SVGAGI. This CDR3 is built from 13 residues. CDR3 residues: CASSYSGANEQFF. CDR3 coding DNA: TGTGCCAGCAGTTACTCCGGGGCCAATGAGCAGTTCTTC.